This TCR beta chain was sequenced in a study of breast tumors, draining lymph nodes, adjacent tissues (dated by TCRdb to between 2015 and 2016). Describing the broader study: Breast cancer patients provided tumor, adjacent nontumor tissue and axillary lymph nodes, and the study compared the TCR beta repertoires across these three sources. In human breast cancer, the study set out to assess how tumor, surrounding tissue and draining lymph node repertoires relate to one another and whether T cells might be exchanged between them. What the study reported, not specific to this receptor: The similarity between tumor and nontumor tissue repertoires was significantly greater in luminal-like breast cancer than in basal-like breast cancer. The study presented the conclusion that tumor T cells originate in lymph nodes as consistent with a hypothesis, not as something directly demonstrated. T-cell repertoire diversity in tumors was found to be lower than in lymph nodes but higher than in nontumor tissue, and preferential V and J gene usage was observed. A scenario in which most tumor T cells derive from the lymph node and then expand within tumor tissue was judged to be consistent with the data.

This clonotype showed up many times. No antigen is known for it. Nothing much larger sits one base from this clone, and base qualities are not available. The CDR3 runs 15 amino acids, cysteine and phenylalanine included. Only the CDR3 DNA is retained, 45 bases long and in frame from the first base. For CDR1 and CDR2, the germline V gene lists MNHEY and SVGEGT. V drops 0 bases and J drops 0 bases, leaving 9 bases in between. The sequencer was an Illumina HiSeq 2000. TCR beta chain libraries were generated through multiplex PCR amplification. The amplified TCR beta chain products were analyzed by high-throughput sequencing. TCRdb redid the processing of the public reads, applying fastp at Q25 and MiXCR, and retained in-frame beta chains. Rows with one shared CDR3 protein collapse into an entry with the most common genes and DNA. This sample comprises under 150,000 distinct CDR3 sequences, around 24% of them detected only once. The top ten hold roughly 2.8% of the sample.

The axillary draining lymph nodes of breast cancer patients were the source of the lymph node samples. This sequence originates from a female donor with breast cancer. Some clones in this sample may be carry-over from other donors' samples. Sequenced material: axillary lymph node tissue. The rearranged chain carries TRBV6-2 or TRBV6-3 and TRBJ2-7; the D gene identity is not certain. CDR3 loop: CASSYSNFASYEQYF. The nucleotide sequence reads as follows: TGTGCCAGCAGTTACTCGAACTTCGCCTCCTACGAGCAGTACTTC.